The sequence of this T cell receptor (beta chain) was determined in a study of cytomegalovirus exposure and HLA in healthy donors. Background on the study: There were a few hundred genotyped donors. Of these, 81% fell in the genetic ancestry cluster associated with self-reported Caucasian donors.

The V end lost 1 base, the J end lost 5 bases, and 18 bases lay between the germline ends. CDR1 is SGHDN and CDR2 is FVKESK in the germline V gene. This CDR3 comprises 16 residues. This clone was counted a single time. Amplification used 60 Vbeta primers and 13 Jbeta primers. Sequenced by immunoSEQ multiplex PCR; TCRdb stores in-frame clones only, minus some. Altogether about 150,000 clones are present, roughly 82% being singletons, with the ten largest covering under 8.5%. The specimen was PBMCs. The V gene is TRBV14, the J gene TRBJ2-7, with D tentatively TRBD1 (5 bases). The receptor's source is a woman aged 50 to 60 in good health and CMV-seropositive. The CDR3 nucleotides are TGTGCCAGCAGCCAAGTAGTAGGGAAAGGGGATGACGAGCAGTACTTC. Translated, it gives CASSQVVGKGDDEQYF.